This T cell receptor beta chain was recovered during a study of cytomegalovirus exposure and HLA in healthy donors. Study-wide results and limits: TRBV6-2, TRBV6-3 and some other V segments were unresolvable in 87-base-pair reads.

Note on this clone: The antigen is unknown.

The PCR contained 60 Vbeta and 13 Jbeta primers. The data were produced by immunoSEQ multiplex PCR, yet TCRdb's version contains in-frame clones alone and is incomplete. The table lists fewer than 85,000 clones, roughly 79% of them singletons. From germline, CDR1 is KGHSH and CDR2 LQKENI. The CDR3 consists of 15 residues. V shed 3 bases, J shed 5 bases, and the junction held 7 bases outside the gene matches. Sequenced material: PBMCs. The rearrangement joins TRBV18 to TRBJ2-1; 7 bases match TRBD1. The sequence was collected from a male donor in good health and CMV-seropositive. The CDR3 sequence: CASSPKGTVNNEQFF. The CDR3, as DNA: TGTGCCAGCTCACCCAAAGGGACAGTTAACAATGAGCAGTTCTTC.